Following are 16 T cell receptor beta chains from one sample sequenced in a study of tissue T cells after allogeneic stem cell transplantation. Generated by immunoSEQ multiplex PCR, the TCRdb table keeps only in-frame clones and is missing some. The sample contains roughly 42,000 clones, roughly 92% of which appear only once. The sample in question was blood, obtained before transplantation. The receptors derive from a woman aged 35-75 years who later had graft-versus-host disease after an allogeneic stem cell transplant.

As DNA, the CDR3 is TGTGCCAGCAGCCAATTGACAGGGTGGGCCACCGGGGAGCTGTTTTTT. Translated: CASSQLTGWATGELFF. The chain has TRBV3-1 (or the pseudogene TRBV3-2) and TRBJ2-2; 7 bases agree with TRBD1. The CDR3 sequence is 16 residues long. The V segment lost 2 bases and the J segment 4 bases; nucleotides outside the gene matches: 7. Germline V gene data show CDR1 as LGHDT and CDR2 as YNNKEL (reference sequence).

V and J are TRBV5-5 and TRBJ2-7, with a weak D call TRBD2 (6 bases). Germline V gene data show CDR1 as SGHKS and CDR2 as YYEKEE (reference sequence). This CDR3 is 15 amino acids long. Trimming removed 4 bases from V and 2 bases from J, with 16 bases in between. The CDR3, as DNA: TGTGCCAGCAGCCAGCCACTGGGGGGTACCTACGAGCAGTACTTC. Translated, it gives CASSQPLGGTYEQYF.

The genes are TRBV7-9 and TRBJ1-2; tentative D call: TRBD1 (5 bases). V was shortened by 0 bases and J by 7 bases, with 9 bases between the two germline ends. CDR3 length equals 13 residues. CDR1 is SEHNR and CDR2 is FQNEAQ in the germline V gene (reference sequence). CDR3: CASSLAVQGGYTF. CDR3 nucleotide sequence: TGTGCCAGCAGCTTAGCGGTCCAGGGTGGCTACACCTTC.

This clone was detected only once. The J gene is TRBJ2-1, the V gene TRBV28; D may be TRBD2 (5 bases). CDR1 MDHEN and CDR2 SYDVKM come from the germline V gene. The CDR3 totals 14 residues. The V gene lost 5 bases and the J gene lost 7 bases, with 15 bases spanning the gap. The CDR3 DNA reads as TGTGCCAGCAGTCCCCAACTAGGGCGGAATGAGCAGTTCTTC. Translation gives CASSPQLGRNEQFF.

The rearrangement joins TRBV21-1 to TRBJ2-5. TRBV21-1 corresponds to a pseudogene. The CDR3 is made up of 14 amino acids. The CDR3 nucleotides read TGTGCCAGCAGCAAAGAGAACCTCCAAGAGACCCAGTACTTC. It encodes CASSKENLQETQYF.

The gene calls are TRBV28 and TRBJ1-5, with TRBD1 as a possible D gene (6 bases). V lost 8 bases and J 2 bases, leaving 13 bases between the germline ends. CDR3 length: 14 amino acids. Per germline, CDR1 MDHEN and CDR2 SYDVKM. Here the CDR3 DNA reads TGTGCCAGCGGTTCAGGGGATGGCAATCAGCCCCAGCATTTT. Amino acids: CASGSGDGNQPQHF.

The DNA of the CDR3 is TGTGCCAGCAGGCAGGGACTAGCGGGAACTAATGAGCAGTTCTTC. Its protein is CASRQGLAGTNEQFF. J is TRBJ2-1 and V is TRBV6-5, with 13 bases that match TRBD2. Germline CDR1 MNHEY, CDR2 SVGAGI. The CDR3 is 15 residues long. With V trimmed by 6 bases and J by 7 bases, 6 bases remained unmatched.

CDR3 amino acids: CAIRTDGNTIYF. Written as DNA, the CDR3 is TGTGCCATCAGGACCGACGGAAACACCATATATTTT. This sequence joins TRBV6-6 and TRBJ1-3, with D uncertain. This CDR3 region has 12 residues. Per the germline V gene, CDR1 is MNHNY and CDR2 is SVGAGI (reference sequence). Trimming removed 10 bases at V and 4 bases at J, with 11 bases between.

The CDR3 sequence: CASSRGPRAYEQYF. CDR3 in DNA: TGTGCCAGCAGTCGGGGGCCGCGCGCCTACGAGCAGTACTTC. This sequence joins TRBV25-1 and TRBJ2-7; the D call may be TRBD1 or TRBD2 (6 bases each). This CDR3 spans 14 amino acids. Germline V lookup: CDR1 MGHDK, CDR2 SYGVNS. Trimming left V 5 bases short and J 2 bases short, with 13 bases between.

The chain links TRBV7-9 to TRBJ2-7; TRBD2 matches 9 bases. Germline CDR1 is SEHNR and CDR2 is FQNEAQ (reference sequence). V lost 5 bases to trimming and J lost 3 bases; unmatched junction nucleotides: 11. The CDR3 runs to 16 residues. CDR3 sequence (DNA): TGTGCCAGCAGCCCAGCTCCCGGGACTAGCCTCTACGAGCAGTACTTC. Residues: CASSPAPGTSLYEQYF.

This clone was counted a single time. This chain joins TRBV28 and TRBJ2-7; 10 bases fit TRBD2. V trimming: 6 bases; J trimming: 2 bases; junction bases outside the gene matches: 7. Germline CDR1 and CDR2: MDHEN and SYDVKM. The CDR3 has 15 residues. The CDR3 DNA sequence: TGTGCCAGCAGCCCTAGCGGGAGTCGGACCTACGAGCAGTACTTC. Translated: CASSPSGSRTYEQYF.

This CDR3 reads CATSREDTYEQYF. DNA for the CDR3: TGTGCCACCAGCAGGGAGGATACCTACGAGCAGTACTTC. The chain is built from TRBV15 and TRBJ2-7; maybe TRBD2 (5 bases). Germline V CDR1 and CDR2: LNHNV, YYDKDF (reference sequence). Trimming removed 3 bases from V and 2 bases from J, with 8 bases in between. The length of the CDR3 is 13 residues.

This chain joins TRBV28 and TRBJ1-4; weak D call: TRBD1 (5 bases). CDR3 size: 15 residues. Germline V gene data show CDR1 as MDHEN and CDR2 as SYDVKM. V lost 3 bases, J lost 7 bases, and 15 bases lay in between. The CDR3 region is CASSLGSRAGEKLFF. The DNA of the CDR3 is TGTGCCAGCAGTTTGGGGAGCAGGGCGGGTGAAAAACTGTTTTTT. The full variable domain, in which reference TRBV28 and TRBJ1-4 provide the parts outside the CDR3, is DVKVTQSSRYLVKRTGEKVFLECVQDMDHENMFWYRQDPGLGLRLIYFSYDVKMKEKGDIPEGYSVSREKKERFSLILESASTNQTSMYLCASSLGSRAGEKLFFGSGTQLSVL.

CDR3 DNA sequence: TGTGCCTGGAGTGGGATCGACAGGGCTGGGGCCAACGTCCTGACTTTC. Residues: CAWSGIDRAGANVLTF. The chain links TRBV30 to TRBJ2-6, with TRBD1 identical over 7 bases. The V segment lost 1 base and the J segment 2 bases; nucleotides outside the gene matches: 5. The CDR3 covers 16 residues. The germline CDR1 and CDR2 sequences are GTSNPN and SVGIG (reference sequence).

J is TRBJ1-1 and V is TRBV3-1 (or the pseudogene TRBV3-2); a weak D match, TRBD1 (5 bases). The ends were cut back, 1 base at V and 5 bases at J, with 11 bases in the middle. Germline CDR1 and CDR2: LGHDT and YNNKEL (reference sequence). This CDR3 comprises 14 residues. CDR3 DNA: TGTGCCAGCAGCCAAGGGTGGGGCGGGACTGAAGCTTTCTTT. It encodes CASSQGWGGTEAFF.

The V call is TRBV5-4, the J call TRBJ2-3, with 14 bases that match TRBD2. The V segment lost 0 bases and the J segment 4 bases; nucleotides outside the gene matches: 4. The germline gives CDR1 SGHNT, CDR2 YYREEE (reference sequence). This CDR3 has 17 amino acids. CDR3 DNA sequence: TGTGCCAGCAGCTTGGGGACTAGCGGGAGGATCGCAGATACGCAGTATTTT. Its translation is CASSLGTSGRIADTQYF. The variable domain in full, completed from reference TRBV5-4 and TRBJ2-3, reads ETGVTQSPTHLIKTRGQQVTLRCSSQSGHNTVSWYQQALGQGPQFIFQYYREEENGRGNFPPRFSGLQFPNYSSELNVNALELDDSALYLCASSLGTSGRIADTQYFGPGTRLTVL.